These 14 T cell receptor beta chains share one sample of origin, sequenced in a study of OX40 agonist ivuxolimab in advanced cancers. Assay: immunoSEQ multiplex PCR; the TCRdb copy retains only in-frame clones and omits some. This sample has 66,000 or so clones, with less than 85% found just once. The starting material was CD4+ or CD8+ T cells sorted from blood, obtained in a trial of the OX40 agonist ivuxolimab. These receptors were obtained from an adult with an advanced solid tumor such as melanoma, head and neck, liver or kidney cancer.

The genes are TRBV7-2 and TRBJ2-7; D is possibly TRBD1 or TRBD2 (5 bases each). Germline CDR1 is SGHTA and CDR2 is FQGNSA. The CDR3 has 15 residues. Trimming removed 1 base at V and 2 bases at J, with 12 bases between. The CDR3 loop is CASSLVGVGAYEQYF. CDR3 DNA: TGTGCCAGCAGCTTAGTAGGGGTCGGGGCCTACGAGCAGTACTTC.

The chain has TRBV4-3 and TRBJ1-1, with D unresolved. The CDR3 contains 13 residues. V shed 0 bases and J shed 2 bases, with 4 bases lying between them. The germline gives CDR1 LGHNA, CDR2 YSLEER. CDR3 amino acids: CASSQEVNTEAFF. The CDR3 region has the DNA TGCGCCAGCAGCCAAGAGGTAAACACTGAAGCTTTCTTT.

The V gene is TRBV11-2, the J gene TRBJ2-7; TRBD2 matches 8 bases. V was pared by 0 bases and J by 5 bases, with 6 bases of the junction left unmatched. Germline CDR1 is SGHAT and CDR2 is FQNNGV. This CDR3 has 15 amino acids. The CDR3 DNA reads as TGTGCCAGCAGCTTAGATCGGGGGGGCGCTCACGAGCAGTACTTC. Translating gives CASSLDRGGAHEQYF.

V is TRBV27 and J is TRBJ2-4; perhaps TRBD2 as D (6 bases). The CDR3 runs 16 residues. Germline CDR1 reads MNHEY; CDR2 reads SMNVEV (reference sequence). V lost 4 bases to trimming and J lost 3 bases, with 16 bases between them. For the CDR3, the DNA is TGTGCCAGCAGTTCGGGGCGGGACGGGAACAAAAACATTCAGTACTTC. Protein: CASSSGRDGNKNIQYF.

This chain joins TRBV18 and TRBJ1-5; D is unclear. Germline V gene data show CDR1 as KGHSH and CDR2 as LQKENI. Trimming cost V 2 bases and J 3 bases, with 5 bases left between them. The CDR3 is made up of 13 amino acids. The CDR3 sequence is CASSPGVNQPQHF. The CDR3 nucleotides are TGTGCCAGCTCACCAGGGGTCAATCAGCCCCAGCATTTT.

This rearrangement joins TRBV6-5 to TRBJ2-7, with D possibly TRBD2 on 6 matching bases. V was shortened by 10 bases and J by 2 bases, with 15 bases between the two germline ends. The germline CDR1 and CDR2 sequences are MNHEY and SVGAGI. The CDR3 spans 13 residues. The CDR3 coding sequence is TGTGCCATCAGGCGGGGCCCTGCCTACGAGCAGTACTTC. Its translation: CAIRRGPAYEQYF.

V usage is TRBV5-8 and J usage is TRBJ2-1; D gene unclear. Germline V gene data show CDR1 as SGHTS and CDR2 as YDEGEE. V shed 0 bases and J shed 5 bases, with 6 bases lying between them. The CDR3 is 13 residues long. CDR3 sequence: CASSLGPNNEQFF. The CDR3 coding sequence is TGTGCCAGCAGCTTGGGACCTAACAATGAGCAGTTCTTC.

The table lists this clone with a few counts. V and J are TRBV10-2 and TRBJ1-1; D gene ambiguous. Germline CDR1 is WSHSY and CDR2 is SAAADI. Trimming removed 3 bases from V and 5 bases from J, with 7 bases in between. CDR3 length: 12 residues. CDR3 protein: CASSDVSTEAFF. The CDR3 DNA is TGCGCCAGCAGTGATGTATCAACTGAAGCTTTCTTT.

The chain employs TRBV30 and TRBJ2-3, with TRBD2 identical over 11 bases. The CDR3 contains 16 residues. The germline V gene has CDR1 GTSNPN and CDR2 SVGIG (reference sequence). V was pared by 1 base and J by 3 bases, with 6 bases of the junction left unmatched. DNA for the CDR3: TGTGCCTGGAGTGCCGGACTAGCGGGCTTAACAGATACGCAGTATTTT. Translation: CAWSAGLAGLTDTQYF. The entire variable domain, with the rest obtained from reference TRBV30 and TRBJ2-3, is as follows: SQTIHQWPATLVQPVGSPLSLECTVEGTSNPNLYWYRQAAGRGLQLLFYSVGIGQISSEVPQNLSASRPQDRQFILSSKKLLLSDSGFYLCAWSAGLAGLTDTQYFGPGTRLTVL.

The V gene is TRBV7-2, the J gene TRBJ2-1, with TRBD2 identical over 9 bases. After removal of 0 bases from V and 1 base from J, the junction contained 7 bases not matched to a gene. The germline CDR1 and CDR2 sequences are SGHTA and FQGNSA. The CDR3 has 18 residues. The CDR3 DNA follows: TGTGCCAGCAGCTTAGCGCATCTGGCGGGAGGGTCCTACAATGAGCAGTTCTTC. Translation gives CASSLAHLAGGSYNEQFF. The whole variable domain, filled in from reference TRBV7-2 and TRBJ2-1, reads GAGVSQSPSNKVTEKGKDVELRCDPISGHTALYWYRQSLGQGLEFLIYFQGNSAPDKSGLPSDRFSAERTGGSVSTLTIQRTQQEDSAVYLCASSLAHLAGGSYNEQFFGPGTRLTVL.

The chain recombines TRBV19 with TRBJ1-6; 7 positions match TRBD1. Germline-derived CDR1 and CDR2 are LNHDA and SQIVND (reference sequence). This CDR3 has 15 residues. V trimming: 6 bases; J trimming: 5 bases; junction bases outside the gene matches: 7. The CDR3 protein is CASSSPGQNNSPLHF. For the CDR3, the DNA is TGTGCCAGTAGCTCTCCGGGACAGAATAATTCACCCCTCCACTTT.

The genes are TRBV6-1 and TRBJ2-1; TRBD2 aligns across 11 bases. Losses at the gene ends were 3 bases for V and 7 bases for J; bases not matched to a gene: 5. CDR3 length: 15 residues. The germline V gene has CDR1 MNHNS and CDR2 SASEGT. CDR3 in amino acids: CASSEVAGGKNEQFF. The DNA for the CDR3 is TGTGCCAGCAGTGAGGTAGCGGGAGGGAAGAATGAGCAGTTCTTC.

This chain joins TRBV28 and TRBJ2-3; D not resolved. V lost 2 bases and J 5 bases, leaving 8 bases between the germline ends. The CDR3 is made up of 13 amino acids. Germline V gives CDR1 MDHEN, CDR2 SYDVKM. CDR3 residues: CASSLRFRDTQYF. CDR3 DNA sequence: TGTGCCAGCAGTTTAAGGTTTAGAGATACGCAGTATTTT.

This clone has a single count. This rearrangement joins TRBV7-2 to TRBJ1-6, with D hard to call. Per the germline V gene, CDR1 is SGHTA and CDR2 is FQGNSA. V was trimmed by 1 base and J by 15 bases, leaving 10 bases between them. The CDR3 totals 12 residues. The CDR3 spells CASSLGELNLHF. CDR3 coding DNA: TGTGCCAGCAGCTTAGGGGAGTTGAACCTCCACTTT.